The rows below give T cell receptor beta chains drawn from one sample of a study of blood T cell repertoires in COVID-19. Sequencing used immunoSEQ multiplex PCR; TCRdb keeps in-frame clones, though not all of them. The sample records under 250,000 clones, around 88% being singletons. The sequenced sample was peripheral blood. These receptors were collected from a man over 45 with active or convalescent COVID-19. CDR3s include the opening cysteine and the closing phenylalanine or tryptophan. Fields, in order: J gene, V gene, clone size, D gene, CDR3 protein, CDR3 DNA. D genes are given only for firm matches. Not all rows give a size; the values are once, few, many and, for expanded clones, a class.

j_gene: TRBJ2-7
v_gene: TRBV6-5
abundance: .
d_gene: .
CDR3aa: CATQGQTYEQYF
CDR3nt: TGTGCCACCCAAGGACAGACCTACGAGCAGTACTTC

j_gene: TRBJ1-1
v_gene: TRBV6-2/TRBV6-3
abundance: .
d_gene: TRBD1
CDR3aa: CASSHYAGGKSEAFF
CDR3nt: TGTGCCAGCAGTCACTATGCAGGGGGCAAATCTGAAGCTTTCTTT

j_gene: TRBJ2-5
v_gene: TRBV9
abundance: .
d_gene: TRBD2
CDR3aa: CASSVTSGEEETQYF
CDR3nt: TGTGCCAGCAGCGTTACTAGCGGGGAGGAAGAGACCCAGTACTTC

j_gene: TRBJ1-6
v_gene: TRBV19
abundance: .
d_gene: TRBD1
CDR3aa: CASRGTADNSPLHF
CDR3nt: TGTGCCAGTAGGGGGACAGCCGATAATTCACCCCTCCACTTT

j_gene: TRBJ1-1
v_gene: TRBV6-6
abundance: .
d_gene: TRBD1
CDR3aa: CASSSQDRGSTEAFF
CDR3nt: TGTGCCAGCAGTTCGCAGGACAGGGGATCTACTGAAGCTTTCTTT

j_gene: TRBJ1-2
v_gene: TRBV30
abundance: .
d_gene: TRBD1
CDR3aa: CAWGPTGGNYGYTF
CDR3nt: TGTGCCTGGGGCCCGACAGGGGGAAACTATGGCTACACCTTC

j_gene: TRBJ2-5
v_gene: TRBV19
abundance: once
d_gene: .
CDR3aa: CASRDGISGGSSETQYF
CDR3nt: TGTGCCAGTAGAGACGGGATTTCCGGCGGGTCGTCGGAGACCCAGTACTTC

j_gene: TRBJ2-1
v_gene: TRBV2
abundance: .
d_gene: TRBD2
CDR3aa: CASSEGDLAAIKGFF
CDR3nt: TGTGCCAGCAGTGAAGGCGATCTAGCGGCGATTAAGGGGTTCTTC

j_gene: TRBJ2-1
v_gene: TRBV14
abundance: .
d_gene: .
CDR3aa: CASSQELVPGNEQFF
CDR3nt: TGTGCCAGCAGCCAAGAACTAGTACCCGGCAATGAGCAGTTCTTC

j_gene: TRBJ2-7
v_gene: TRBV6-5
abundance: .
d_gene: .
CDR3aa: CASSYSAGSPSYEQYF
CDR3nt: TGTGCCAGCAGTTACTCAGCAGGCTCACCCTCCTACGAGCAGTACTTC

j_gene: TRBJ2-1
v_gene: TRBV18
abundance: .
d_gene: .
CDR3aa: CASSPSAGPALDEQFF
CDR3nt: TGTGCCAGCTCACCTTCGGCGGGACCTGCTCTCGATGAGCAGTTCTTC

j_gene: TRBJ2-2
v_gene: TRBV9
abundance: .
d_gene: TRBD2
CDR3aa: CASSSSSGGPPSLFF
CDR3nt: TGTGCCAGCAGCTCAAGTAGCGGGGGCCCTCCATCGCTGTTTTTT

j_gene: TRBJ1-1
v_gene: TRBV29-1
abundance: .
d_gene: .
CDR3aa: CSVEMGRGYSRLMNTEAFF
CDR3nt: TGCAGCGTTGAAATGGGCAGGGGCTACTCGAGATTGATGAACACTGAAGCTTTCTTT

j_gene: TRBJ2-3
v_gene: TRBV9
abundance: .
d_gene: TRBD2
CDR3aa: CASSLSGSVADTQYF
CDR3nt: TGTGCCAGCAGCCTTAGCGGGAGTGTCGCAGATACGCAGTATTTT

j_gene: TRBJ1-2
v_gene: TRBV2
abundance: once
d_gene: .
CDR3aa: CASSETPWYGYTF
CDR3nt: TGTGCCAGCAGTGAGACACCTTGGTATGGCTACACCTTC

j_gene: TRBJ2-2
v_gene: TRBV9
abundance: .
d_gene: .
CDR3aa: CASSVERGQGRGELFF
CDR3nt: TGTGCCAGCAGCGTAGAACGAGGTCAGGGTCGCGGGGAGCTGTTTTTT

j_gene: TRBJ2-2
v_gene: TRBV24-1
abundance: .
d_gene: TRBD2
CDR3aa: CATGDGTSENTGELFF
CDR3nt: TGTGCCACCGGTGATGGGACTAGCGAGAACACCGGGGAGCTGTTTTTT

j_gene: TRBJ2-3
v_gene: TRBV7-6
abundance: .
d_gene: TRBD2
CDR3aa: CASSLPRAGGRWGDTQYF
CDR3nt: TGTGCCAGCAGTCTCCCTCGAGCGGGGGGGCGATGGGGAGATACGCAGTATTTT

j_gene: TRBJ2-5
v_gene: TRBV5-8
abundance: .
d_gene: TRBD1
CDR3aa: CAGRSRGQVETQYF
CDR3nt: TGTGCCGGGCGAAGCAGGGGGCAGGTGGAGACCCAGTACTTC

j_gene: TRBJ1-1
v_gene: TRBV10-2
abundance: .
d_gene: TRBD1
CDR3aa: CASSLTGAEAFF
CDR3nt: TGCGCCAGCAGTTTGACAGGGGCTGAAGCTTTCTTT

j_gene: TRBJ1-2
v_gene: TRBV10-3
abundance: .
d_gene: .
CDR3aa: CAISESYKEGYTF
CDR3nt: TGTGCCATCAGTGAGTCGTATAAGGAGGGCTACACCTTC

j_gene: TRBJ2-5
v_gene: TRBV7-9
abundance: few
d_gene: .
CDR3aa: CASSLASGGIQETQYF
CDR3nt: TGTGCCAGCAGCTTAGCTAGCGGAGGGATTCAAGAGACCCAGTACTTC

j_gene: TRBJ2-3
v_gene: TRBV5-1
abundance: .
d_gene: TRBD2
CDR3aa: CASSYWSSGGPSTDTQYF
CDR3nt: TGCGCCAGCAGCTATTGGTCTAGCGGGGGCCCTAGCACAGATACGCAGTATTTT

j_gene: TRBJ2-5
v_gene: TRBV6-5
abundance: once
d_gene: .
CDR3aa: CASSPLLTSQETQYF
CDR3nt: TGTGCCAGCAGCCCGTTATTGACATCCCAAGAGACCCAGTACTTC

j_gene: TRBJ2-7
v_gene: TRBV11-2
abundance: .
d_gene: TRBD1
CDR3aa: CASSLEVRGYEQYF
CDR3nt: TGTGCTAGCAGCTTAGAGGTCAGGGGGTACGAGCAGTACTTC

j_gene: TRBJ1-5
v_gene: TRBV5-4
abundance: .
d_gene: TRBD1
CDR3aa: CASSLDRGGPQHF
CDR3nt: TGTGCCAGCAGCTTGGACAGGGGTGGGCCCCAGCATTTT

j_gene: TRBJ2-3
v_gene: TRBV3-1/TRBV3-2
abundance: .
d_gene: .
CDR3aa: CASSRLGSKAVDTQYF
CDR3nt: TGTGCCAGCAGCAGACTTGGGAGTAAAGCGGTCGATACGCAGTATTTT

j_gene: TRBJ1-2
v_gene: TRBV4-3
abundance: .
d_gene: .
CDR3aa: CASSRTEDYGYTF
CDR3nt: TGCGCCAGCAGTCGGACGGAGGACTATGGCTACACCTTC

j_gene: TRBJ2-7
v_gene: TRBV9
abundance: .
d_gene: .
CDR3aa: CASSVVGFSDEQYF
CDR3nt: TGTGCCAGCAGCGTAGTTGGCTTTTCCGACGAGCAGTACTTC

j_gene: TRBJ2-7
v_gene: TRBV5-8
abundance: .
d_gene: TRBD1
CDR3aa: CASSYDRGYEQYF
CDR3nt: TGTGCCAGCAGCTACGACAGGGGCTACGAGCAGTACTTC